This T cell receptor beta chain was found in a study of blood T cell repertoires in COVID-19. Whole-study context: COVID-19 samples from acute and convalescent phases originated in the United States, Italy and Spain. PBMCs, B-cell-depleted T cells, or T cells provided the cDNA or gDNA that made up the material.

The authors' processing: Estimation of nucleated cell counts relied on the amplification of reference gene primers. Sequenced by immunoSEQ multiplex PCR; TCRdb stores in-frame clones only, minus some. V, J and clone size were drawn from that table, and D and trimming were deduced from the DNA. The sample lists under 350,000 clones, about 88% seen once, with around 3.6% in the top ten. The V and J ends lost 5 bases and 3 bases, in that order; junction bases with no gene match: 5. This CDR3 is 16 amino acids long. CDR1 is SGHNT, CDR2 YENEEA, per germline. The TCR comes from a man aged 18 to 29 with active or convalescent COVID-19. The chain carries TRBV11-3 and TRBJ2-3; 13 positions agree with TRBD2. Sequenced material: peripheral blood. The DNA for the CDR3 is TGTGCCAGCAGCGGAAGACTAGCGGGAGGAACAGATACGCAGTATTTT. Its translation is CASSGRLAGGTDTQYF. The variable domain in full, with the rest retrieved from reference TRBV11-3 and TRBJ2-3, is EAGVVQSPRYKIIEKKQPVAFWCNPISGHNTLYWYLQNLGQGPELLIRYENEEAVDDSQLPKDRFSAERLKGVDSTLKIQPAELGDSAVYLCASSGRLAGGTDTQYFGPGTRLTVL.